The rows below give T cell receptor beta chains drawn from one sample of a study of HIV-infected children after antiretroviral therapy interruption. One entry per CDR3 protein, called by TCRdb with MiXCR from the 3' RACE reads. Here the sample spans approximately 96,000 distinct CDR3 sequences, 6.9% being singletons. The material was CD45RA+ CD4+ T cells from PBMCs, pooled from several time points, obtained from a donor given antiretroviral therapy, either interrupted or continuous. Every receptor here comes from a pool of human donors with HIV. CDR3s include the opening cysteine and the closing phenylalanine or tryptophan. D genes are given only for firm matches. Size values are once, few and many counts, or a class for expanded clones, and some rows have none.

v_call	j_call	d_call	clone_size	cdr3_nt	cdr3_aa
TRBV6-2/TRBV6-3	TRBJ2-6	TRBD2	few	TGTGCCACCCGGGGGGACTCTGGGGCCAACGTCCTGACTTTC	CATRGDSGANVLTF
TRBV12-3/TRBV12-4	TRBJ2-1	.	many	TGTGCCAGCAGGATTTCCTCGGGGGACAATGAGCAGTTCTTC	CASRISSGDNEQFF
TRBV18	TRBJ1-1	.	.	TGTGCCAGCTCACCACCGGCACGGGACCTCCCTGAAGCTTTCTTT	CASSPPARDLPEAFF
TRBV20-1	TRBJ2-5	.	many	TGCAGTGCTACATCCCCTCTCCAAGAGACCCAGTACTTC	CSATSPLQETQYF
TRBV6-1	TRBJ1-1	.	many	TGTGCCAGCAGGGGTAGAAATCCTGAAGCTTTCTTT	CASRGRNPEAFF
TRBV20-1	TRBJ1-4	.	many	TGCAGTGCTAGAGGCCAAGTAGGGGAAAAACTGTTTTTT	CSARGQVGEKLFF
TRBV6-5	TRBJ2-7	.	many	TGTGCCAGCATTGGAACTGGGGGGGCTGAACAGTACTTC	CASIGTGGAEQYF
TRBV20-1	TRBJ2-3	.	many	TGCAGTGCTAGAGTTGCTAGCGCCGCAGATACGCAGTATTTT	CSARVASAADTQYF
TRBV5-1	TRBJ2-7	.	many	TGCGCCAGCAGCTTGATCAGCGAGCAGTACTTC	CASSLISEQYF
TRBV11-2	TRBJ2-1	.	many	TGTGCCAGCAGCCTACGCAGGGGGGGGAGAGAGCAGTTCTTC	CASSLRRGGREQFF
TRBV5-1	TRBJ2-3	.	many	TGCGCCAGCAGCCCAGGTTTGGGGAACACAGATACGCAGTATTTT	CASSPGLGNTDTQYF
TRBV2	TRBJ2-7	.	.	TGTGCCAGCATTCCCTCAAAGGTTTACGAGCAGTACTTC	CASIPSKVYEQYF
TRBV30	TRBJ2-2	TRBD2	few	TGTGCCTGGAGGAGGCGGGGGGGATTCAGCGGGGAGCTGTTTTTT	CAWRRRGGFSGELFF
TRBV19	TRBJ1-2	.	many	TGTGCCAGTAGTCCCCAGAGGGGTGGGGACTATGGCTACACCTTC	CASSPQRGGDYGYTF
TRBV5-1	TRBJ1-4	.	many	TGCGCCAGCAGCCAAAATCCTCTCGGTAATGAAAAACTGTTTTTT	CASSQNPLGNEKLFF
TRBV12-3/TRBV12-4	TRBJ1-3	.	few	TGTGCCAGCAGTTTTGGGTTCGCGGGAACGAGCTCTGGAAACACCATATATTTT	CASSFGFAGTSSGNTIYF
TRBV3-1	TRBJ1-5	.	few	TGTGCCAGCAGCCAATACGCAGGGGATCAGCCCCAGCATTTT	CASSQYAGDQPQHF
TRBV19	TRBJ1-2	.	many	TGTGCCAGTAGCCTGACGGCCCTCTATGGCTACACCTTC	CASSLTALYGYTF
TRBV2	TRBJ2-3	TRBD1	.	TGTGCCAGCAGGGGACAGGGCTGGAGCACAGATACGCAGTATTTT	CASRGQGWSTDTQYF
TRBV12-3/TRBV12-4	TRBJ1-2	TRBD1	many	TGTGCCAGCAGTTTGACAGGGGGCTATGGCTACACCTTC	CASSLTGGYGYTF
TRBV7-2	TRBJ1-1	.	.	TGTGCCAGCAGCTTATGGCCCGGGAACACTGAAGCTTTCTTT	CASSLWPGNTEAFF
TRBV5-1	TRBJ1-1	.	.	TGCGCCAGCAGTTCCTCAGGGAGTGGAGTCACTGAAGCTTTCTTT	CASSSSGSGVTEAFF
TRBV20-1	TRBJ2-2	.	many	TGCAGTGCTAGAATGGGTAGGGACACCGGGGAGCTGTTTTTT	CSARMGRDTGELFF
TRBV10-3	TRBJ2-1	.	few	TGTGCCATCACCGCGACGGAGAGCTCCTACAATGAGCAGTTCTTC	CAITATESSYNEQFF
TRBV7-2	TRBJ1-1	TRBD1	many	TGTGCCAGCAGCTTAATAGGGACAGGGAACACTGAAGCTTTCTTT	CASSLIGTGNTEAFF
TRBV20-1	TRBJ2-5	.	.	TGCAGTGCTAGACTAGGGGGGCGAGAGACCCAGTACTTC	CSARLGGRETQYF
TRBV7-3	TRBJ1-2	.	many	TGTGCCAGCCGCCCTCCTCTCCTCTATGGCTACACCTTC	CASRPPLLYGYTF
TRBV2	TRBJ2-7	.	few	TGTGCCAGCAGTGACGGCAGGTTCACCTACGAGCAGTACTTC	CASSDGRFTYEQYF
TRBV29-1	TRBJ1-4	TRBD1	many	TGCAGCGTACAGTCGGGACAGGGTGAAAAACTGTTTTTT	CSVQSGQGEKLFF
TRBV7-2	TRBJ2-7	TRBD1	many	TGTGCCAGCAGCTTCAGGGACAGGGGCTCCTACGAGCAGTACTTC	CASSFRDRGSYEQYF
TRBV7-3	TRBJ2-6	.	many	TGTGCCAGCAGCTTAGACGGGCCCTGGGTGGGGGCCAACGTCCTGACTTTC	CASSLDGPWVGANVLTF
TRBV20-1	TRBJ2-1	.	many	TGCAGTGCTAGAGAAGTAGGGTTGAGTGAGCAGTTCTTC	CSAREVGLSEQFF
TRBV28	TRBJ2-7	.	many	TGTGCCAGCAGTTTCCCGGGGAGCTACGAGCAGTACTTC	CASSFPGSYEQYF
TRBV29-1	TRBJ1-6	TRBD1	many	TGCAGCGTTACCGGGACAGGGTTAGATTCACCCCTCCACTTT	CSVTGTGLDSPLHF
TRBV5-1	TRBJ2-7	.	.	TGCGCCAGCAGCTTGGGTCTTGGGGGGATGAGCGAGCAGCACTTC	CASSLGLGGMSEQHF
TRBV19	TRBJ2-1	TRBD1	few	TGTGCCAGTAGTATAACAGGGGGCATCGATGAGCAGTTCTTC	CASSITGGIDEQFF
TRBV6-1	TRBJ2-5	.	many	TGTGCCAGCAGTGAAATACTAGCTCCGTACCAAGAGACCCAGTACTTC	CASSEILAPYQETQYF
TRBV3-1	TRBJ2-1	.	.	TGTGCCAGCAGCCGGGGACTTCCTGAGCAGTTCTTC	CASSRGLPEQFF
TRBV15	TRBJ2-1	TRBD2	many	TGTGCCACCAGCAGAGGGAGGGGACTAGCGGATAATGAGCAGTTCTTC	CATSRGRGLADNEQFF
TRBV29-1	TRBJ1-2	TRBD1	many	TGCAGCGTCGAACAGGGGCGGCATTATGGCTACACCTTC	CSVEQGRHYGYTF
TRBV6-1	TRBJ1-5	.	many	TGTGCCAGCACCTCCGCCGGGGGCAGAGTTAGCAATCAGCCCCAGCATTTT	CASTSAGGRVSNQPQHF